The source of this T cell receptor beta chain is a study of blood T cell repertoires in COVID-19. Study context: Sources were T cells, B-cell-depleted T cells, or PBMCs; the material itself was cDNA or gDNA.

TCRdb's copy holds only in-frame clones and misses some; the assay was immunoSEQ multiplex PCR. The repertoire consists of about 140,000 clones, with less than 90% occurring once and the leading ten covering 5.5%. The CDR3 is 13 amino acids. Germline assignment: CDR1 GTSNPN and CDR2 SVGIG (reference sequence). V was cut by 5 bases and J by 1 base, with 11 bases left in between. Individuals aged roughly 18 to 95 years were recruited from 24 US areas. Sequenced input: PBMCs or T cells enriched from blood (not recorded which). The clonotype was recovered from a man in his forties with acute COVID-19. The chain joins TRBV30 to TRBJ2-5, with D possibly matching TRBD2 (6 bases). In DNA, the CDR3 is TGTGCCTGGGGGCGGGAAAGCCAAGAGACCCAGTACTTC. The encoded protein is CAWGRESQETQYF.